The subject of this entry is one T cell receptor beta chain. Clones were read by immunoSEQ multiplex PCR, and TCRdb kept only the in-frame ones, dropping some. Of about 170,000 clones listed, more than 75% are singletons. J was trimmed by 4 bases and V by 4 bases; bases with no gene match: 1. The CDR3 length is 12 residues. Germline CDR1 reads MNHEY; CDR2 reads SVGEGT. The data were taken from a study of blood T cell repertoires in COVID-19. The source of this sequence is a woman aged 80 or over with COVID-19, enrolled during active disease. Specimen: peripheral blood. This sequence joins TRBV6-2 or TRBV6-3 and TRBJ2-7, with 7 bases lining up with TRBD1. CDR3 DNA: TGTGCCAGCAGTTTGACAGGGTACGAGCAGTACTTC. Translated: CASSLTGYEQYF.